The 8 T cell receptor beta chains presented below share a single source sample, sequenced in a study of OX40 agonist ivuxolimab in advanced cancers. Assay used: immunoSEQ multiplex PCR; TCRdb lists only in-frame clones, some missing. The sample lists 35,000 to 50,000 clones, around 85% occurring once. The sample in question was CD4+ or CD8+ T cells sorted from blood, obtained in a trial of the OX40 agonist ivuxolimab. The receptors here all came from an adult with an advanced solid tumor such as melanoma, head and neck, liver or kidney cancer.

The chain carries TRBV7-9 and TRBJ1-4; possible D gene TRBD1, 5 bases. The CDR3 is made up of 15 amino acids. V lost 5 bases, J lost 4 bases, and 14 bases lay in between. The germline CDR1 and CDR2 sequences are SEHNR and FQNEAQ (reference sequence). The CDR3 bases are TGTGCCAGCAGCGGTCCCCAGGGCGGTAATGAAAAACTGTTTTTT. Translating gives CASSGPQGGNEKLFF.

V and J are TRBV7-9 and TRBJ2-3, with 7 bases lining up with TRBD1. Per the germline V gene, CDR1 is SEHNR and CDR2 is FQNEAQ (reference sequence). The CDR3 sequence is 15 residues long. J gave up 4 bases and V 2 bases, and 6 bases lay outside the gene matches. CDR3 loop: CASSLKTGVPDTQYF. The CDR3 DNA is TGTGCCAGCAGCTTAAAAACAGGGGTACCAGATACGCAGTATTTT.

Only a few counts were recorded for this clone. The rearrangement joins TRBV7-9 to TRBJ2-3; TRBD2 is a possible D gene (6 bases). The CDR3 loop spans 15 amino acids. CDR1 and CDR2 from the germline V gene are SEHNR and FQNEAQ (reference sequence). V lost 3 bases and J lost 4, with 14 bases in between. The CDR3 bases are TGTGCCAGCAGCTTCGGGAGCGGAGGGGCAGATACGCAGTATTTT. Residues: CASSFGSGGADTQYF.

The chain joins TRBV11-2 to TRBJ1-6, with a weak D call TRBD1 (6 bases). The CDR3 is 16 amino acids. V gave up 8 bases and J gave up 7 bases, with 21 bases separating them. Germline V gene sequence: CDR1 SGHAT, CDR2 FQNNGV. The DNA of the CDR3 is TGTGCCAGCGCCGCCGGGTTCGGACAGTCGAATTCACCCCTCCACTTT. Protein: CASAAGFGQSNSPLHF.

This chain connects TRBV15 to TRBJ2-5, with unresolved D. Germline CDR1 LNHNV, CDR2 YYDKDF (reference sequence). The CDR3 totals 13 residues. V dropped 6 bases and J dropped 0 bases, with 8 bases sitting between them. In DNA, the CDR3 is TGTGCCACCAGAATTAGGGACCAAGAGACCCAGTACTTC. It specifies CATRIRDQETQYF.

The rearrangement joins TRBV15 to TRBJ2-2; 8 positions match TRBD1. Losses at the gene ends were 5 bases for V and 6 bases for J; bases not matched to a gene: 2. The CDR3 is 13 amino acids. Germline V gene sequence: CDR1 LNHNV, CDR2 YYDKDF (reference sequence). The DNA for the CDR3 is TGTGCCACCAGCCAGACAGGGGCCGGGGAGCTGTTTTTT. It translates to CATSQTGAGELFF.

The genes are TRBV27 and TRBJ2-2; 8 bases are a match to TRBD1. The ends lost 10 bases at V and 10 bases at J; junction bases unmatched: 8. CDR3 length equals 12 residues. Germline CDR1 and CDR2: MNHEY and SMNVEV (reference sequence). The CDR3 region is CATVGQGQELFF. In nucleotides, the CDR3 is TGTGCCACCGTTGGACAGGGACAGGAGCTGTTTTTT.

This clone showed up just once. The chain uses TRBV27 and TRBJ2-1; TRBD2 matches at 8 bases. Germline trimming cut 6 bases from V and 2 bases from J; bases unmatched to any gene: 9. From germline, CDR1 is MNHEY and CDR2 SMNVEV (reference sequence). The CDR3 has 16 residues. The CDR3 DNA reads as TGTGCCAGCAGAGGCCCCTCGGGGGGGGCCTACAATGAGCAGTTCTTC. Protein: CASRGPSGGAYNEQFF.